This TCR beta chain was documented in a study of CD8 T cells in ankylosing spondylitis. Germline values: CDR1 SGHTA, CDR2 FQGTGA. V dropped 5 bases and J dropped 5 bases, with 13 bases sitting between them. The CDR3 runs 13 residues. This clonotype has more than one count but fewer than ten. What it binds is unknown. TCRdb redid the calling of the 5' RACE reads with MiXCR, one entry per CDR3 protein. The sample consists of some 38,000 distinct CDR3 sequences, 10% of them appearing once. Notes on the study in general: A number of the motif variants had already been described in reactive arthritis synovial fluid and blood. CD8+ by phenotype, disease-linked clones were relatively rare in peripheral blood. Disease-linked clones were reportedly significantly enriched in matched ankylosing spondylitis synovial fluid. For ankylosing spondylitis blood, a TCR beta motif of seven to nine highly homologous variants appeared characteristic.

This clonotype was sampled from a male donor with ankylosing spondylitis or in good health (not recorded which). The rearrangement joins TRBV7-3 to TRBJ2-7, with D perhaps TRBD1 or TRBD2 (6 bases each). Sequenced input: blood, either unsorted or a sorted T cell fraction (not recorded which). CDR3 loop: CASSIGGTHEQYF. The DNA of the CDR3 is TGTGCCAGCAGCATAGGCGGGACACACGAGCAGTACTTC. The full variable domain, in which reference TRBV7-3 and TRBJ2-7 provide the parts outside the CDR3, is GAGVSQTPSNKVTEKGKYVELRCDPISGHTALYWYRQSLGQGPEFLIYFQGTGAADDSGLPNDRFFAVRPEGSVSTLKIQRTERGDSAVYLCASSIGGTHEQYFGPGTRLTVT.